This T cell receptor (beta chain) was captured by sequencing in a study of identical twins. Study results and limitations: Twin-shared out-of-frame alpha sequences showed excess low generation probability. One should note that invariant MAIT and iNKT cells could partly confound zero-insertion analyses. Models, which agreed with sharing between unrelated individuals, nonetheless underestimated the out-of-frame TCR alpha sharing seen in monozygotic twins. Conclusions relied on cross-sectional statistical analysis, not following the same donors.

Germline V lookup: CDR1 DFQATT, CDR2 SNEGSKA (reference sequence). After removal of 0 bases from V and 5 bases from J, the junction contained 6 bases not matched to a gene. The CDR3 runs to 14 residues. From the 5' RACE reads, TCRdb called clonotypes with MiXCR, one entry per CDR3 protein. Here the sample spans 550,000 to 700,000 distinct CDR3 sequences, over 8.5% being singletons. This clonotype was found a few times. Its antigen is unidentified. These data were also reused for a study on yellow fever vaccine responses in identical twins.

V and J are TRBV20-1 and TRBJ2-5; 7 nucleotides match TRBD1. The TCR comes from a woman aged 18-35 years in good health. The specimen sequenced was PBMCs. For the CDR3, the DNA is TGCAGTGCTAGAGAAGAGGGGGCCCACGAGACCCAGTACTTC. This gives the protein CSAREEGAHETQYF.